Sequencing of this T cell receptor beta chain was carried out in a study of technical replicates of blood from a few donors. This clone appeared a single time. Germline CDR1 WSHSY, CDR2 SAAADI. V trimming: 2 bases; J trimming: 1 base; junction bases outside the gene matches: 2. The CDR3 extends over 14 amino acids. The repertoire was sequenced with immunoSEQ multiplex PCR; TCRdb's copy has only in-frame clones and lacks some. Of some 14,000 clones in the sample, approximately 83% were seen once. Sequenced: PBMCs. J is TRBJ2-7 and V is TRBV10-2; 7 bases are a match to TRBD2. The TCR comes from a human donor in good health. The CDR3 DNA sequence: TGCGCCAGCAGTGAGGGACTAGGGTCCTACGAGCAGTACTTC. As protein: CASSEGLGSYEQYF.